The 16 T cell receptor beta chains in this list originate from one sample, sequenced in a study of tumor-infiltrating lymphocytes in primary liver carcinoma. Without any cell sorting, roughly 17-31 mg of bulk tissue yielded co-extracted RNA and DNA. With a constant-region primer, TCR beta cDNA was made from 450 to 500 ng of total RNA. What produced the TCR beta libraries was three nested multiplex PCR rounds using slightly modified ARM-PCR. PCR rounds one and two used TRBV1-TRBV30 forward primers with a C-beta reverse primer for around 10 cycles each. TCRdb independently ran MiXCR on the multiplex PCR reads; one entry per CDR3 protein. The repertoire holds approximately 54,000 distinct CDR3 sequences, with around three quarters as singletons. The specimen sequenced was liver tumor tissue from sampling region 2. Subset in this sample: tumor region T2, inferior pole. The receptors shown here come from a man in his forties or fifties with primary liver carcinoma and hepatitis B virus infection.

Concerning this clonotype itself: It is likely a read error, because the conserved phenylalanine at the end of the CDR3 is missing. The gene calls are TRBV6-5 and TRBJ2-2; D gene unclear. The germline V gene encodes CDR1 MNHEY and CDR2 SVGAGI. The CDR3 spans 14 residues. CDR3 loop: CASTYWASTGELFL. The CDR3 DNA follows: TGTGCCAGCACTTACTGGGCATCAACCGGGGAGCTGTTTTTA.

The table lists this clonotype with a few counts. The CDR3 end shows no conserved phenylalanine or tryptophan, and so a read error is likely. CDR3 coding DNA: TGTGCCAGCAGTCTCTGGACGGGGATGAAAGCTGGGGCCAACGTCCTGACTCTC. Encoded protein: CASSLWTGMKAGANVLTL. The gene calls are TRBV6-5 and TRBJ2-6, with a weak D call TRBD2 (5 bases). V was cut by 5 bases and J by 2 bases, with 19 bases left in between. In germline, CDR1 is MNHEY, CDR2 SVGAGI. This CDR3 has 18 residues.

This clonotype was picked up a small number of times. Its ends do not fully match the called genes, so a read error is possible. The CDR3 protein is CASMLNSGGTDTEYF. CDR3 sequence (DNA): TGTGCCAGCATGTTGAATAGCGGTGGGACAGATACGGAGTATTTT. The rearrangement links TRBV12-3 or TRBV12-4 to TRBJ2-3; tentative D call: TRBD1 (7 bases). The CDR3 loop spans 15 amino acids.

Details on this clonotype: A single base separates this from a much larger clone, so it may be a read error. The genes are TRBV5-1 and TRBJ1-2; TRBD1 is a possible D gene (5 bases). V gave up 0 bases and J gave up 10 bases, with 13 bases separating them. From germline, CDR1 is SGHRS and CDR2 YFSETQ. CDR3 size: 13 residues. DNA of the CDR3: TGCGCCAGCAGCTTGGAGGGGAACGGCGACTACACCTTC. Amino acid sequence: CASSLEGNGDYTF.

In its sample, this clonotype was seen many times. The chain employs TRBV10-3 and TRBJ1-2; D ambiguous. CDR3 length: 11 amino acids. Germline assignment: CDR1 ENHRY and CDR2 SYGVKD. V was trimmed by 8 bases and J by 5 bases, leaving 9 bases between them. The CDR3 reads CAIEAPYGYTF. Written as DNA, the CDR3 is TGTGCCATCGAGGCGCCATATGGCTACACCTTC.

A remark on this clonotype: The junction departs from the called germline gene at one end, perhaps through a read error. CDR3 amino acids: CASRERDSTYGYTF. In nucleotides, the CDR3 is TGTGCCAGCAGAGAGAGGGATAGCACCTATGGTTACACCTTC. The genes are TRBV11-2 and TRBJ1-2; D not resolved. CDR3 length equals 14 residues. CDR1 is SGHAT and CDR2 is FQNNGV in the germline V gene.

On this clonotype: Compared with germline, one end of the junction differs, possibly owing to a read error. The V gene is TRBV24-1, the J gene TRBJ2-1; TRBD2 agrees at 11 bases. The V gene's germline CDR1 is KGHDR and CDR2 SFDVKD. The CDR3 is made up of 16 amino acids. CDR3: CAISDDSGRENNEQFF. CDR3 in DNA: TGTGCCATCAGTGATGATAGCGGGAGGGAAAACAATGAGCAGTTCTTC.

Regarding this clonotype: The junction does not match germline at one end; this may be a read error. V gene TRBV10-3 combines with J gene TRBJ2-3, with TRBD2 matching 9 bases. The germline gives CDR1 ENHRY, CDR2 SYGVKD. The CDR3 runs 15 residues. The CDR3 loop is CAFSAETSGTYTQYF. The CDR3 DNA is TGTGCCTTCAGTGCTGAGACTAGCGGAACCTATACGCAGTATTTT.

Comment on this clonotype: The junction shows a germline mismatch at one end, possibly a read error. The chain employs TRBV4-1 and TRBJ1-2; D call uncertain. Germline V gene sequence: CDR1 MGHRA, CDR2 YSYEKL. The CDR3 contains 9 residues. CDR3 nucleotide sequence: TGCGCCAGCAGACCGGGCTACATCTTC. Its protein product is CASRPGYIF.

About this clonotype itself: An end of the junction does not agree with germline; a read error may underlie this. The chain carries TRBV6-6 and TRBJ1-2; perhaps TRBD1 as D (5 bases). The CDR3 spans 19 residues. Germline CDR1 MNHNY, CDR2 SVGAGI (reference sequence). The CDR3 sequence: CASFSPRWDSGFDYYGYTF. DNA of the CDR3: TGTGCCAGCTTCTCCCCGCGGTGGGACTCCGGCTTCGATTACTATGGCTACACCTTT.

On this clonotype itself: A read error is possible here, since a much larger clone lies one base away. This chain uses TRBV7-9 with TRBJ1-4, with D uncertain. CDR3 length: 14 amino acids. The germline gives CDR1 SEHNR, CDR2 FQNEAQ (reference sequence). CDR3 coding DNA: TGTGTCAGCGGCGTAGGAGGGATGGATGAAAAACTGTTTTTT. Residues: CVSGVGGMDEKLFF.

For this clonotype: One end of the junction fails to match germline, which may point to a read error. Written as DNA, the CDR3 is TGTGCCAACACCAAGGGGGTAGGGGGCTACAAGCAGTACTTC. This codes for CANTKGVGGYKQYF. The rearrangement joins TRBV28 to TRBJ2-7; 7 bases agree with TRBD1. The CDR3 is 14 residues long. CDR1 MDHEN and CDR2 SYDVKM come from the germline V gene.

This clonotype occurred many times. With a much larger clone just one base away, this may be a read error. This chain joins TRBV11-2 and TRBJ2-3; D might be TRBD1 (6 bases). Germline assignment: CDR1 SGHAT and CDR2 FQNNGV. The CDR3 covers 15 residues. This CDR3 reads CASSTGHSETGTQYF. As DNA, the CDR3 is TGTGCCAGCAGCACGGGACATAGCGAGACAGGTACGCAGTATTTT. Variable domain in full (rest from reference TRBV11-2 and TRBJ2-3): EAGVAQSPRYKIIEKRQSVAFWCNPISGHATLYWYQQILGQGPKLLIQFQNNGVVDDSQLPKDRFSAERLKGVDSTLKIQPAKLEDSAVYLCASSTGHSETGTQYFGPGTRLTVL.

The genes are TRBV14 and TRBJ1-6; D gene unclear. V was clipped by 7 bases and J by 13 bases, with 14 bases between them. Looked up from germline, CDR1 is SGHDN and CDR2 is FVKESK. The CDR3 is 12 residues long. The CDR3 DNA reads TGTGCCAGCACGCCGGGCACGAATCCCCTCCACTTT. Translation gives CASTPGTNPLHF. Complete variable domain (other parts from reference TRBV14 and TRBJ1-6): EAGVTQFPSHSVIEKGQTVTLRCDPISGHDNLYWYRRVMGKEIKFLLHFVKESKQDESGMPNNRFLAERTGGTYSTLKVQPAELEDSGVYFCASTPGTNPLHFGNGTRLTVT.

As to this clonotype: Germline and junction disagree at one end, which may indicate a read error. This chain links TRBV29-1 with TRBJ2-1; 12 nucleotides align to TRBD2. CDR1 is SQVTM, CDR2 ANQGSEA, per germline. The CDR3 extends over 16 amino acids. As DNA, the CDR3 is TGCAGCGTCGCCTTGACTAGCGGGAGCTCCTACAATGAGCAATTCTTC. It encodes CSVALTSGSSYNEQFF.

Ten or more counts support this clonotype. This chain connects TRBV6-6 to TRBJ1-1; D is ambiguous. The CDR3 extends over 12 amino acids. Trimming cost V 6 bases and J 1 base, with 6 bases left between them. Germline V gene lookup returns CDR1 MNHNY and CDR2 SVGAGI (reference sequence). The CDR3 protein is CASSSGNTEAFF. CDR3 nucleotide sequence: TGTGCCAGCAGCTCAGGGAACACTGAAGCTTTCTTT.